These 25 T cell receptor beta chains were all obtained from the same sample, sequenced in a study of Ad26.COV2.S vaccination and SARS-CoV-2 variants. Treatment denoted: around 19 received Ad26.COV2.S at low or high dose, single or two shots; about five received placebo; per-sample allocation not given. Sampling was performed 63 days after the first vaccine or placebo injection. The assay was immunoSEQ multiplex PCR, and TCRdb's table has in-frame clones only and misses some. The sample gives 350,000 to 400,000 clones, about 85% of which show up once; 3.5% is in the top ten. Specimen: peripheral blood, collected in a trial of Ad26.COV2.S vaccine versus placebo. The receptors derive from a person between 18 and 65 years old who received the Ad26.COV2.S COVID-19 vaccine or a placebo.

The chain has TRBV5-6 and TRBJ2-3; possibly TRBD1 for D (5 bases). V was cut by 0 bases and J by 0 bases, with 14 bases left in between. CDR1 SGHDT and CDR2 YYEEEE come from the germline V gene. The CDR3 runs 17 residues. CDR3 sequence reads: CASSLEGQSPSTDTQYF. The CDR3 DNA follows: TGTGCCAGCAGCTTGGAGGGGCAGTCTCCTAGCACAGATACGCAGTATTTT. The complete variable domain, with remaining parts taken from reference TRBV5-6 and TRBJ2-3, reads DAGVTQSPTHLIKTRGQQVTLRCSPKSGHDTVSWYQQALGQGPQFIFQYYEEEERQRGNFPDRFSGHQFPNYSSELNVNALLLGDSALYLCASSLEGQSPSTDTQYFGPGTRLTVL.

This clone occurred once. This chain uses TRBV1 with TRBJ1-4; TRBD1 reflects the table's D call only, with no check against the DNA. TRBV1 counts as a pseudogene. This CDR3 comprises 14 residues. The CDR3 loop reads CTSSQGAGNEKLFF. CDR3 nucleotides: TGCACCAGCAGCCAGGGGGCAGGCAATGAAAAACTGTTTTTT.

Points on this clone: One end of the junction is discordant with germline, which a read error may explain. The rearrangement links TRBV5-1 to TRBJ2-5; 9 bases are a match to TRBD2. The CDR3 loop spans 18 amino acids. Per the germline V gene, CDR1 is SGHRS and CDR2 is YFSETQ. CDR3 bases: TGCGCCCGCAGCTTGGAGGCGGGGGGGACCATTGCTTTGGAGACCCAGTACTTC. Its protein is CARSLEAGGTIALETQYF. The full variable domain, completed using reference TRBV5-1 and TRBJ2-5, is KAGVTQTPRYLIKTRGQQVTLSCSPISGHRSVSWYQQTPGQGLQFLFEYFSETQRNKGNFPGRFSGRQFSNSRSEMNVSTLELGDSALYLCARSLEAGGTIALETQYFGPGTRLLVL.

This chain uses TRBV5-1 with TRBJ1-2; 7 nucleotides align to TRBD1. Germline lookup yields CDR1 SGHRS and CDR2 YFSETQ. J lost 5 bases, V lost 3 bases, and 7 bases had no gene match. There are 14 residues in the CDR3. The CDR3 loop reads CASSSNSQGYGYTF. The CDR3 bases are TGCGCCAGCAGCTCTAACTCACAGGGGTATGGCTACACCTTC.

The rearrangement uses TRBV25-1 and TRBJ2-7; D ambiguous. V was trimmed by 2 bases and J by 6 bases, leaving 17 bases between them. There are 15 residues in the CDR3. Germline V gene lookup returns CDR1 MGHDK and CDR2 SYGVNS. CDR3 protein: CASSEETSGLREQYF. Here the CDR3 DNA reads TGTGCCAGCAGTGAAGAGACATCGGGTCTACGCGAGCAGTACTTC.

V is TRBV6-5 and J is TRBJ2-1; 9 nucleotides line up with TRBD2. CDR3 length: 15 amino acids. Germline CDR1 MNHEY, CDR2 SVGAGI. The J segment lost 0 bases and the V segment lost 5 bases, leaving 2 bases of the junction unmatched. This chain's CDR3 is CASSISGSSYNEQFF. In nucleotides, the CDR3 is TGTGCCAGCAGTATTAGCGGGAGCTCCTACAATGAGCAGTTCTTC.

The genes are TRBV27 and TRBJ2-7; D might be TRBD1 (5 bases). Trimming took 0 bases from V and 3 from J, leaving 15 bases between them. This CDR3 spans 16 amino acids. Looked up from germline, CDR1 is MNHEY and CDR2 is SMNVEV (reference sequence). CDR3 amino acids: CASSLSGQGPYYEQYF. The CDR3 region has the DNA TGTGCCAGCAGTTTATCGGGGCAGGGCCCCTACTACGAGCAGTACTTC.

The chain is built from TRBV2 and TRBJ2-7; D is unclear. The CDR3 spans 11 residues. From germline, CDR1 is SNHLY and CDR2 FYNNEI. Trimming left V 8 bases short and J 4 bases short, with 9 bases between. The CDR3 sequence: CASRREYEQYF. The CDR3 nucleotides are TGTGCCAGCCGTAGAGAGTACGAGCAGTACTTC.

The chain carries TRBV1 and TRBJ1-2; TRBD1, the D gene given by the table, was not confirmed from the DNA. TRBV1 is a recognized pseudogene. This CDR3 contains 15 residues. The CDR3: CTSSQDPRKNRGGTF. DNA of the CDR3: TGCACCAGCAGCCAGGACCCCCGCAAAAACAGGGGGGGCACCTTC.

The rearrangement joins TRBV10-3 to TRBJ2-2; tentatively, D is TRBD2 (5 bases). Germline-derived CDR1 and CDR2 are ENHRY and SYGVKD. The CDR3 has 13 residues. V shed 8 bases and J shed 4 bases, with 11 bases lying between them. CDR3 in DNA: TGTGCCATCGAGGGAGAGCCCACCGGGGAGCTGTTTTTT. This translates into CAIEGEPTGELFF.

This sequence joins TRBV5-5 and TRBJ2-7; 8 nucleotides match TRBD1. The CDR3 length is 13 residues. The V gene end was trimmed by 6 bases and the J gene end by 2 bases; junction bases not matched to a gene: 4. Germline loops: CDR1 SGHKS, CDR2 YYEKEE (reference sequence). The CDR3 DNA follows: TGTGCCAGCATAGGACAGGGCCCCTACGAGCAGTACTTC. This codes for CASIGQGPYEQYF.

This clone is a singleton in its sample. The chain couples TRBV4-1 to TRBJ2-1, with 7 bases fitting TRBD2. From germline, CDR1 is MGHRA and CDR2 YSYEKL. The CDR3 covers 18 residues. With V trimmed by 0 bases and J by 8 bases, 16 bases remained unmatched. The CDR3 protein is CASSQDPGVSGTSDEQFF. As DNA, the CDR3 is TGCGCCAGCAGCCAAGATCCCGGTGTCAGCGGTACTAGCGATGAGCAGTTCTTC.

J is TRBJ1-2 and V is TRBV5-1, with 7 bases lining up with TRBD1. V gave up 0 bases and J gave up 1 base; unmatched junction bases: 6. This CDR3 region has 16 residues. CDR1 and CDR2 (germline): SGHRS, YFSETQ. The CDR3 sequence is CASSLVSQGDNYGYTF. The CDR3 DNA sequence: TGCGCCAGCAGCTTGGTCTCCCAGGGGGATAACTATGGCTACACCTTC. Full variable domain (remainder filled in from reference TRBV5-1 and TRBJ1-2): KAGVTQTPRYLIKTRGQQVTLSCSPISGHRSVSWYQQTPGQGLQFLFEYFSETQRNKGNFPGRFSGRQFSNSRSEMNVSTLELGDSALYLCASSLVSQGDNYGYTFGSGTRLTVV.

Details on this clone: The same CDR3 also results from other DNA sequences found in this sample. The chain employs TRBV5-1 and TRBJ2-6; no clear D gene. Germline V gene sequence: CDR1 SGHRS, CDR2 YFSETQ. V dropped 0 bases and J dropped 0 bases, with 4 bases sitting between them. There are 15 residues in the CDR3. DNA of the CDR3: TGCGCCAGCAGCTTGGAAGGCTCTGGGGCCAACGTCCTGACTTTC. Its protein product is CASSLEGSGANVLTF.

The V call is TRBV4-3, the J call TRBJ2-3; D not certain. Looked up from germline, CDR1 is LGHNA and CDR2 is YSLEER. Trimming took off 5 bases at V and 3 bases at J, with 9 bases between the two ends. The CDR3 spans 13 residues. CDR3 nucleotide sequence: TGCGCCAGCAGCACCGACGGGACAGATACGCAGTATTTT. Residues: CASSTDGTDTQYF.

The chain links TRBV18 to TRBJ2-7, with 9 bases aligning to TRBD1. From germline, CDR1 is KGHSH and CDR2 LQKENI. CDR3 size: 15 residues. V was pared by 2 bases and J by 3 bases, with 5 bases of the junction left unmatched. This CDR3 is CASSPTGTGLYEQYF. DNA of the CDR3: TGTGCCAGCTCACCAACCGGGACAGGGCTCTACGAGCAGTACTTC. Drawing the rest from reference TRBV18 and TRBJ2-7, the complete variable domain is NAGVMQNPRHLVRRRGQEARLRCSPMKGHSHVYWYRQLPEEGLKFMVYLQKENIIDESGMPKERFSAEFPKEGPSILRIQQVVRGDSAAYFCASSPTGTGLYEQYFGPGTRLTVT.

This clone was detected once. V gene TRBV7-6 combines with J gene TRBJ2-2, with 10 bases that match TRBD2. The V gene's germline CDR1 is SGHVS and CDR2 FNYEAQ. The CDR3 extends over 16 amino acids. Losses at the gene ends were 5 bases for V and 0 bases for J; bases not matched to a gene: 3. The CDR3 sequence is CASSPSGGANTGELFF. The DNA of the CDR3 is TGTGCCAGCAGCCCAAGCGGGGGGGCGAACACCGGGGAGCTGTTTTTT. Complete variable domain (other parts from reference TRBV7-6 and TRBJ2-2): GAGVSQSPRYKVTKRGQDVALRCDPISGHVSLYWYRQALGQGPEFLTYFNYEAQQDKSGLPNDRFSAERPEGSISTLTIQRTEQRDSAMYRCASSPSGGANTGELFFGEGSRLTVL.

This chain connects TRBV6-5 to TRBJ2-5, with a possible D match to TRBD2 (6 bases). Trimming stripped 6 bases from V and 4 bases from J, with 6 bases between. This CDR3 has 11 amino acids. The germline V gene encodes CDR1 MNHEY and CDR2 SVGAGI. The CDR3, as DNA: TGTGCCAGCAGGGAGGGAGAGACCCAGTACTTC. Its protein product is CASREGETQYF.

CDR3 coding DNA: TGTGCCAGCAGCCCCCGGACAGGGGGCTCCTACAATGAGCAGTTCTTC. Translating gives CASSPRTGGSYNEQFF. This chain links TRBV7-9 with TRBJ2-1, with 10 positions matching TRBD1. Germline V gives CDR1 SEHNR, CDR2 FQNEAQ (reference sequence). The CDR3 runs to 16 residues. J gave up 0 bases and V 5 bases, and 4 bases lay outside the gene matches.

V is TRBV19 and J is TRBJ1-2; tentative D call: TRBD1 (5 bases). Germline-derived CDR1 and CDR2 are LNHDA and SQIVND (reference sequence). V was cut by 5 bases and J by 4 bases, with 11 bases left in between. CDR3 length: 13 amino acids. This chain's CDR3 is CASSGGLGYGYTF. The CDR3 DNA sequence: TGTGCCAGTAGTGGGGGTTTGGGCTATGGCTACACCTTC.

This rearrangement joins TRBV6-5 to TRBJ2-1; tentatively, D is TRBD1 (6 bases). From germline, CDR1 is MNHEY and CDR2 SVGAGI. This CDR3 is built from 14 residues. With 2 bases removed from V and 6 bases from J, the gap between germline ends came to 11 bases. Here the CDR3 DNA reads TGTGCCAGCAGTTACACGGACAGAAGCAATGAGCAGTTCTTC. Amino acids: CASSYTDRSNEQFF.

The genes are TRBV6-2 or TRBV6-3 and TRBJ1-2; TRBD1 matches at 9 bases. The CDR3 runs 15 residues. Trimming cost V 3 bases and J 4 bases; bases outside gene matches: 6. The germline gives CDR1 MNHEY, CDR2 SVGEGT. The CDR3 reads CASSYAADRGYGYTF. For the CDR3, the DNA is TGTGCCAGCAGTTATGCCGCGGACAGGGGCTATGGCTACACCTTC.

The chain links TRBV10-1 to TRBJ1-2; D remains unclear. Between the trimmed V and J ends, which lost 6 bases and 7 bases, there was a span of 12 bases. Germline V gene lookup returns CDR1 WNHNN and CDR2 SYGVQD (reference sequence). There are 12 residues in the CDR3. Written as DNA, the CDR3 is TGCGCCAGCAGCACCCTTGCCCCTGGCTACACCTTC. It translates to CASSTLAPGYTF.

The rearrangement links TRBV11-3 to TRBJ2-3, with D perhaps matching TRBD2 (5 bases). The V end was cut by 5 bases, the J end by 4 bases, with 10 bases between. The CDR3 has 13 residues. Germline-derived CDR1 and CDR2 are SGHNT and YENEEA. Here the CDR3 reads CASSPGSPDTQYF. The CDR3 bases are TGTGCCAGCAGCCCGGGGAGCCCAGATACGCAGTATTTT.

The rearrangement joins TRBV7-9 to TRBJ1-5, with 7 nucleotides matching TRBD1. Trimming cost V 3 bases and J 1 base; bases outside gene matches: 9. Germline-derived CDR1 and CDR2 are SEHNR and FQNEAQ (reference sequence). The CDR3 has 17 amino acids. CDR3 DNA: TGTGCCAGCAGCTTTCACGCGGACAGGTGGAGCAATCAGCCCCAGCATTTT. Protein sequence: CASSFHADRWSNQPQHF. The full variable domain, with the rest looked up from reference TRBV7-9 and TRBJ1-5, is DTGVSQNPRHKITKRGQNVTFRCDPISEHNRLYWYRQTLGQGPEFLTYFQNEAQLEKSRLLSDRFSAERPKGSFSTLEIQRTEQGDSAMYLCASSFHADRWSNQPQHFGDGTRLSIL.